A single sample gave rise to the 15 T cell receptor beta chains below, sequenced in a study of CD8 T cells in Susac syndrome. With random hexamers, reverse transcription was performed on roughly 0.45 to 1 ug of RNA. Via MiXCR, TCRdb re-called the immunoSEQ multiplex PCR reads, giving one row per CDR3 protein. This table has about 47,000 distinct CDR3 sequences, over 90% appearing once. Material: CD8+ T cells from PBMCs. These receptors originate from a human donor in good health.

This clonotype appeared once. The chain is built from TRBV5-6 and TRBJ2-5, with 12 bases aligning to TRBD2. Germline lookup yields CDR1 SGHDT and CDR2 YYEEEE. The CDR3 consists of 17 residues. Unmatched junction bases numbered 5, after V lost 0 bases and J lost 2 bases. The CDR3 DNA sequence: TGTGCCAGCAGCTTGGGACTAGCGGGAGTCAGGCAAGAGACCCAGTACTTC. Amino acid sequence: CASSLGLAGVRQETQYF.

In DNA form, the CDR3 reads TGCAGCGCACTGGACCGGTTTGATGAAGCTTTCTTT. The encoded protein is CSALDRFDEAFF. The gene calls are TRBV29-1 and TRBJ1-1; D remains ambiguous. CDR3 length: 12 residues. Trimming removed 7 bases at V and 7 bases at J, with 16 bases between. The germline gives CDR1 SQVTM, CDR2 ANQGSEA.

This sequence joins TRBV18 and TRBJ2-5, with no clear D. The CDR3 is 16 residues long. Germline V gives CDR1 KGHSH, CDR2 LQKENI. V was shortened by 3 bases and J by 1 base, with 15 bases between the two germline ends. CDR3 amino acids: CASSPTSSISQETQYF. CDR3 nucleotide sequence: TGTGCCAGCTCACCGACCTCAAGCATTTCCCAAGAGACCCAGTACTTC.

This chain joins TRBV5-1 and TRBJ2-7; 7 nucleotides line up with TRBD1. CDR1 and CDR2 (germline): SGHRS, YFSETQ. V was clipped by 4 bases and J by 5 bases; unmatched bases: 12. The CDR3 spans 15 residues. CDR3 amino acids: CASSPRRTGQDEQYF. The CDR3, as DNA: TGCGCCAGCAGCCCCCGACGGACAGGTCAAGACGAGCAGTACTTC.

The chain uses TRBV11-2 and TRBJ1-4; perhaps TRBD1 as D (6 bases). The DNA matches TRBJ2-2 better at its end, which makes the J call doubtful. The germline V gene has CDR1 SGHAT and CDR2 FQNNGV. The CDR3 sequence is 11 residues long. Here the CDR3 reads CASSPGQELFF. As DNA, the CDR3 is TGTGCCAGCAGCCCGGGACAGGAGCTGTTTTTT.

The chain couples TRBV19 to TRBJ1-2, with D possibly TRBD1 on 5 matching bases. CDR1 and CDR2 from the germline V gene are LNHDA and SQIVND (reference sequence). Trimming shortened V by 5 bases and J by 5 bases, and 12 bases separated the two germline ends. This CDR3 has 13 amino acids. CDR3 residues: CASSLGAGYGYTF. The CDR3 nucleotides read TGTGCCAGTAGTCTAGGGGCGGGATATGGCTACACCTTC.

The CDR3: CASSQDVERVTYEQYF. DNA of the CDR3: TGTGCCAGCAGCCAAGATGTCGAGAGGGTGACCTACGAGCAGTACTTC. The V call is TRBV3-1, the J call TRBJ2-7; tentative D call: TRBD2 (5 bases). The V end was cut by 0 bases, the J end by 2 bases, with 14 bases between. CDR1 and CDR2 from the germline V gene are LGHDT and YNNKEL (reference sequence). The CDR3 runs 16 residues.

The chain employs TRBV7-9 and TRBJ2-2, with 10 positions matching TRBD2. J lost 1 base, V lost 5 bases, and 1 base had no gene match. This CDR3 contains 15 residues. The germline V gene has CDR1 SEHNR and CDR2 FQNEAQ (reference sequence). The DNA for the CDR3 is TGTGCCAGCAGCCCTAGCGGGAGGAACACCGGGGAGCTGTTTTTT. It codes for CASSPSGRNTGELFF.

This sequence joins TRBV7-2 and TRBJ2-7; D is perhaps TRBD1 or TRBD2 (5 bases each). The CDR3 runs to 14 residues. The germline V gene encodes CDR1 SGHTA and CDR2 FQGNSA. Trimming stripped 4 bases from V and 3 bases from J, with 13 bases between. The CDR3 region has the DNA TGTGCCAGCAGCTCCGGGACCGACCGCTACGAGCAGTACTTC. Translating it yields CASSSGTDRYEQYF. Complete variable domain (other parts from reference TRBV7-2 and TRBJ2-7): GAGVSQSPSNKVTEKGKDVELRCDPISGHTALYWYRQSLGQGLEFLIYFQGNSAPDKSGLPSDRFSAERTGGSVSTLTIQRTQQEDSAVYLCASSSGTDRYEQYFGPGTRLTVT.

The chain employs TRBV14 and TRBJ2-1; TRBD2 matches 9 bases. In germline, CDR1 is SGHDN, CDR2 FVKESK. The junction had 5 bases not matched to a gene; V was cut back by 6 bases and J by 2 bases. The CDR3 length is 15 residues. This CDR3 reads CASSLAGAPYNEQFF. The CDR3 DNA follows: TGTGCCAGCAGTTTAGCGGGAGCCCCCTACAATGAGCAGTTCTTC. The full variable domain, rest sourced from reference TRBV14 and TRBJ2-1, is EAGVTQFPSHSVIEKGQTVTLRCDPISGHDNLYWYRRVMGKEIKFLLHFVKESKQDESGMPNNRFLAERTGGTYSTLKVQPAELEDSGVYFCASSLAGAPYNEQFFGPGTRLTVL.

The chain has TRBV13 and TRBJ2-7; 13 bases line up with TRBD2. CDR1 and CDR2 (germline): PRHDT, FYEKMQ (reference sequence). The CDR3 has 16 residues. J was trimmed by 3 bases and V by 5 bases; bases with no gene match: 7. CDR3 loop: CASSILAGGPGYEQYF. The CDR3 DNA follows: TGTGCCAGCAGCATACTAGCGGGAGGGCCTGGCTACGAGCAGTACTTC.

The chain links TRBV7-2 to TRBJ1-2, with D unresolved. The CDR3 covers 15 residues. V lost 2 bases and J lost 8, with 18 bases in between. From germline, CDR1 is SGHTA and CDR2 FQGNSA. The CDR3 loop reads CASSLSDGPVRGYTF. The CDR3 DNA follows: TGTGCCAGCAGCTTATCAGACGGGCCGGTTCGAGGCTACACCTTC.

This clonotype was seen more than once but under ten times. V and J are TRBV11-1 and TRBJ2-7, with D tentatively TRBD2 (5 bases). This CDR3 comprises 13 residues. V was clipped by 3 bases and J by 4 bases, with 10 bases between them. Germline CDR1 reads SGHAT; CDR2 reads FQDESV (reference sequence). The CDR3 bases are TGTGCCAGCAGCTTGGGATCGGGGTACGAGCAGTACTTC. It specifies CASSLGSGYEQYF. Together with reference TRBV11-1 and TRBJ2-7, the CDR3 gives the full variable domain: EAEVAQSPRYKITEKSQAVAFWCDPISGHATLYWYRQILGQGPELLVQFQDESVVDDSQLPKDRFSAERLKGVDSTLKIQPAELGDSAMYLCASSLGSGYEQYFGPGTRLTVT.

This sequence joins TRBV7-6 and TRBJ2-7, with 11 bases fitting TRBD2. Germline V gene lookup returns CDR1 SGHVS and CDR2 FNYEAQ. With 7 bases clipped from V and 4 bases from J, the junction kept 6 bases outside the gene matches. This CDR3 contains 14 residues. The CDR3 nucleotides read TGTGCCAGCACTCAACTAGCGGGAGCATACGAGCAGTACTTC. It translates to CASTQLAGAYEQYF.

The J gene is TRBJ2-7, the V gene TRBV5-6; 9 positions agree with TRBD1. Losses at the gene ends were 5 bases for V and 1 base for J; bases not matched to a gene: 1. From germline, CDR1 is SGHDT and CDR2 YYEEEE. The CDR3 is 13 amino acids. The CDR3 protein is CASRGQGSYEQYF. For the CDR3, the DNA is TGTGCCAGCAGGGGACAGGGATCCTACGAGCAGTACTTC.